These T cell receptor beta chains were read from a single sample in a study of blood T cell repertoires in COVID-19. Method: immunoSEQ multiplex PCR; TCRdb's copy keeps in-frame clones and lacks some. Of more than 200,000 clones listed, 85% to 90% were seen once; the top ten hold around a tenth. The sequencing sample was made of peripheral blood. The receptors here all came from a man in his forties or fifties with COVID-19, enrolled during active disease. Each CDR3 is given with its conserved first and last residue. Each record gives: D gene, V gene, J gene, clone size, CDR3 DNA, CDR3 protein. D genes are given only for firm matches. The size field is filled for only some rows; it gives once, few, many or a size class.

D gene: .; V gene: TRBV5-8; J gene: TRBJ1-3; clone size: .; CDR3 DNA: TGTGCCAGCAGTCCGGAGTACACTGGAAACACCATATATTTT; CDR3 protein: CASSPEYTGNTIYF
D gene: TRBD1; V gene: TRBV7-8; J gene: TRBJ2-2; clone size: .; CDR3 DNA: TGTGCCAGCCGCCGGGGACAGTACACCGGGGAGCTGTTTTTT; CDR3 protein: CASRRGQYTGELFF
D gene: .; V gene: TRBV7-8; J gene: TRBJ1-6; clone size: .; CDR3 DNA: TGTGCCAGCAGCTTACCCGGACTTATGAGCTCCTATAATTCACCCCTCCACTTT; CDR3 protein: CASSLPGLMSSYNSPLHF
D gene: .; V gene: TRBV28; J gene: TRBJ1-2; clone size: .; CDR3 DNA: TGTGCCAGCAGTTTAAGGCAGGATGGCTACACCTTC; CDR3 protein: CASSLRQDGYTF
D gene: TRBD1; V gene: TRBV5-1; J gene: TRBJ1-4; clone size: .; CDR3 DNA: TGCGCCAGCAGCTTGGTGGGGACAGGGTTTGCAACTAATGAAAAACTGTTTTTT; CDR3 protein: CASSLVGTGFATNEKLFF
D gene: .; V gene: TRBV3-1/TRBV3-2; J gene: TRBJ1-1; clone size: .; CDR3 DNA: TGTGCCAGCAGCCAAGGGTCGGGCACTGAAGCTTTCTTT; CDR3 protein: CASSQGSGTEAFF
D gene: TRBD2; V gene: TRBV7-9; J gene: TRBJ2-1; clone size: .; CDR3 DNA: TGTGCCAGCAGCAGAACGGGAGGGAATAATGAGCAGTTCTTC; CDR3 protein: CASSRTGGNNEQFF
D gene: .; V gene: TRBV2; J gene: TRBJ1-6; clone size: few; CDR3 DNA: TGTGCCAGCAAGCCCAATAATTCCCCCCTCCACTTT; CDR3 protein: CASKPNNSPLHF
D gene: .; V gene: TRBV7-6; J gene: TRBJ1-6; clone size: .; CDR3 DNA: TGTGCCAGCAGCTTACTGAGGGATAATTCACCCCTCCACTTT; CDR3 protein: CASSLLRDNSPLHF
D gene: TRBD1; V gene: TRBV6-5; J gene: TRBJ1-2; clone size: .; CDR3 DNA: TGTGCCAGCAGTTACTCAAAGACAGGGAGGTATGGCTACACCTTC; CDR3 protein: CASSYSKTGRYGYTF
D gene: .; V gene: TRBV3-1/TRBV3-2; J gene: TRBJ1-1; clone size: .; CDR3 DNA: TGTGCCAGCAGACCTACTGCTATGAACACTGAAGCTTTCTTT; CDR3 protein: CASRPTAMNTEAFF
D gene: TRBD1; V gene: TRBV5-1; J gene: TRBJ1-2; clone size: few; CDR3 DNA: TGCGCCAGCAGCTTAACAGGGGGCGAATCGGATGGCTACACCTTC; CDR3 protein: CASSLTGGESDGYTF
D gene: .; V gene: TRBV2; J gene: TRBJ1-1; clone size: .; CDR3 DNA: TGTGCCAGCAGAGGAGAATCGAACACTGAAGCTTTCTTT; CDR3 protein: CASRGESNTEAFF
D gene: .; V gene: TRBV15; J gene: TRBJ2-7; clone size: .; CDR3 DNA: TGTGCCACCAGCAGAGACGGAGGGTTTGGGGAGCAGTACTTC; CDR3 protein: CATSRDGGFGEQYF
D gene: TRBD1; V gene: TRBV2; J gene: TRBJ1-1; clone size: .; CDR3 DNA: TGTGCCAGCATTCCGCGGTGGGGCAGGGGGCCGATGAACACTGAAGCTTTCTTT; CDR3 protein: CASIPRWGRGPMNTEAFF
D gene: .; V gene: TRBV2; J gene: TRBJ2-7; clone size: .; CDR3 DNA: TGTGCCAGCCCGCCGGGGGTGGGACTTATTGACTCCTACGAGCAGTACTTC; CDR3 protein: CASPPGVGLIDSYEQYF
D gene: TRBD1; V gene: TRBV3-1/TRBV3-2; J gene: TRBJ2-2; clone size: .; CDR3 DNA: TGTGCCAGCAGCCCTACATTAGGGACAGGGGGTATCGGGGAGCTGTTTTTT; CDR3 protein: CASSPTLGTGGIGELFF
D gene: .; V gene: TRBV4-1; J gene: TRBJ1-1; clone size: .; CDR3 DNA: TGCGCCAGCAGCCAAGATTTAGCCAGGGGTGCTGAAGCTTTCTTT; CDR3 protein: CASSQDLARGAEAFF
D gene: TRBD1; V gene: TRBV5-5; J gene: TRBJ2-7; clone size: .; CDR3 DNA: TGTGCCAGCAGCTCGGGACAGGGTAGGTACGAGCAGTACTTC; CDR3 protein: CASSSGQGRYEQYF
D gene: .; V gene: TRBV18; J gene: TRBJ1-6; clone size: .; CDR3 DNA: TGTGCCAGCTCACCAACCCGGGGTATACCCCTCCACTTT; CDR3 protein: CASSPTRGIPLHF
D gene: .; V gene: TRBV28; J gene: TRBJ1-1; clone size: .; CDR3 DNA: TGTGCCAGCAGATTCACAGGGAGGAACACTGAAGCTTTCTTT; CDR3 protein: CASRFTGRNTEAFF
D gene: .; V gene: TRBV19; J gene: TRBJ1-2; clone size: .; CDR3 DNA: TGTGCCAGTAGTATAATGGTGACAGGAAACTATGGCTACACCTTC; CDR3 protein: CASSIMVTGNYGYTF
D gene: .; V gene: TRBV19; J gene: TRBJ1-1; clone size: .; CDR3 DNA: TGTGCCAGTAGTGCCGGGGTTGGTCTCGAAGCTTTCTTT; CDR3 protein: CASSAGVGLEAFF